Presented here are 21 T cell receptor beta chains from one specimen sequenced in a study of blood T cell repertoires in COVID-19. Data came from immunoSEQ multiplex PCR; TCRdb stores just in-frame clones and leaves some out. The sample records around 68,000 clones, roughly 91% being singletons. The sequencing sample was made of peripheral blood. These receptors were taken from a man aged 45-60 years with active COVID-19.

The gene calls are TRBV28 and TRBJ2-7; 10 bases align to TRBD1. Germline CDR1 and CDR2: MDHEN and SYDVKM. This CDR3 has 15 residues. V dropped 6 bases and J dropped 5; count of bases not matched to a gene: 10. CDR3 nucleotides: TGTGCCAGCAGGGGATTCGGGACAGGGGACCACGAGCAGTACTTC. It encodes CASRGFGTGDHEQYF.

This clone has more than one count but fewer than ten. The J gene is TRBJ1-6, the V gene TRBV28; D ambiguous. The CDR3 consists of 14 residues. The V gene lost 1 base and the J gene lost 8 bases, with 9 bases spanning the gap. Germline lookup yields CDR1 MDHEN and CDR2 SYDVKM. The CDR3 DNA is TGTGCCAGCAGTTTATCTGGGCCCGATTCACCCCTCCACTTT. This encodes CASSLSGPDSPLHF.

The table lists this clone with a count of one. This chain links TRBV9 with TRBJ2-3; D is undetermined. V lost 2 bases and J lost 5, with 3 bases in between. CDR3 length equals 11 residues. Germline V gene sequence: CDR1 SGDLS, CDR2 YYNGEE. CDR3 sequence: CASSVKDTQYF. CDR3 DNA: TGTGCCAGCAGCGTTAAAGATACGCAGTATTTT.

This clone has a single count. The rearrangement uses TRBV29-1 and TRBJ1-2, with D hard to call. The germline V and J ends were trimmed by 3 bases and 2 bases, with 10 bases remaining between them. CDR3 length equals 13 residues. Looked up from germline, CDR1 is SQVTM and CDR2 is ANQGSEA. The chain's CDR3 is CSVDKLLNYGYTF. The CDR3 nucleotides read TGCAGCGTTGATAAACTTCTGAACTATGGCTACACCTTC.

This clone was observed once. This chain uses TRBV20-1 with TRBJ1-5; D might be TRBD1 (5 bases). Germline V gives CDR1 DFQATT, CDR2 SNEGSKA (reference sequence). V gave up 3 bases and J gave up 2 bases, with 14 bases separating them. This CDR3 contains 15 residues. The CDR3 region has the DNA TGCAGTGCTAGTGGGGGAGGTAATGGCAATCAGCCCCAGCATTTT. Translating it yields CSASGGGNGNQPQHF.

The count of this clone is one. This chain uses TRBV12-3 or TRBV12-4 with TRBJ1-1; D remains unclear. The CDR3 is 12 amino acids. V lost 7 bases and J 4 bases, leaving 10 bases between the germline ends. The CDR3 nucleotides read TGTGCCAGCAACGTCGGTGGCACTGAAGCTTTCTTT. Translating it yields CASNVGGTEAFF.

This clone was found once. The V call is TRBV4-1, the J call TRBJ2-5; D is unclear. Trimming pared 4 bases from V and 4 bases from J, leaving 16 bases between. This CDR3 comprises 15 residues. In germline, CDR1 is MGHRA, CDR2 YSYEKL. The CDR3 spells CASSLPVAEVETQYF. The CDR3 DNA reads TGCGCCAGCAGCCTCCCGGTGGCAGAGGTAGAGACCCAGTACTTC.

J is TRBJ2-7 and V is TRBV7-8, with D possibly matching TRBD1 (5 bases). V gave up 0 bases and J gave up 6 bases, with 12 bases separating them. Germline loops: CDR1 SGHVS, CDR2 FQNEAQ. The CDR3 extends over 14 amino acids. CDR3 sequence reads: CASSLAAGSGEQYF. Written as DNA, the CDR3 is TGTGCCAGCAGCTTAGCGGCAGGGTCAGGCGAGCAGTACTTC. Together with reference TRBV7-8 and TRBJ2-7, the CDR3 gives the full variable domain: GAGVSQSPRYKVAKRGQDVALRCDPISGHVSLFWYQQALGQGPEFLTYFQNEAQLDKSGLPSDRFFAERPEGSVSTLKIQRTQQEDSAVYLCASSLAAGSGEQYFGPGTRLTVT.

This chain connects TRBV6-5 to TRBJ2-7; 8 bases align to TRBD2. Trimming cost V 7 bases and J 3 bases; bases outside gene matches: 11. Germline values: CDR1 MNHEY, CDR2 SVGAGI. This CDR3 contains 15 residues. The CDR3 protein is CASTLSAGGNYEQYF. Written as DNA, the CDR3 is TGTGCCAGCACCCTCTCCGCGGGGGGAAACTACGAGCAGTACTTC.

The V and J genes are TRBV4-1 and TRBJ2-7, with 9 bases that match TRBD2. CDR3 length: 15 amino acids. Looked up from germline, CDR1 is MGHRA and CDR2 is YSYEKL. The V and J ends lost 4 bases and 4 bases, in that order; junction bases with no gene match: 8. CDR3 sequence (DNA): TGCGCCAGCAGCCCCACGGGGAGCGGGGGGTACGAGCAGTACTTC. Translated, it gives CASSPTGSGGYEQYF.

The gene calls are TRBV30 and TRBJ2-1, with D maybe TRBD2 (5 bases). Germline CDR1 and CDR2: GTSNPN and SVGIG (reference sequence). CDR3 length: 13 residues. Trimming cost V 7 bases and J 3 bases, with 13 bases left between them. The CDR3: CAYTGNSYNEQFF. The CDR3 DNA sequence: TGTGCCTATACCGGGAACAGCTACAATGAGCAGTTCTTC.

The chain carries TRBV5-1 and TRBJ2-1; TRBD1 might be the D (5 bases). The CDR3 totals 14 residues. V was shortened by 0 bases and J by 5 bases, with 9 bases between the two germline ends. Germline V gene data show CDR1 as SGHRS and CDR2 as YFSETQ. The CDR3 spells CASSLVQGNNEQFF. The DNA for the CDR3 is TGCGCCAGCAGCTTGGTTCAGGGTAACAATGAGCAGTTCTTC.

The CDR3 region is CASSESGGRQETQYF. The CDR3 region has the DNA TGTGCCAGCAGTGAGAGCGGGGGGAGGCAAGAGACCCAGTACTTC. The chain carries TRBV2 and TRBJ2-5; 9 positions agree with TRBD2. V gave up 3 bases and J gave up 2 bases; unmatched junction bases: 4. Per the germline V gene, CDR1 is SNHLY and CDR2 is FYNNEI. The CDR3 contains 15 residues.

The rearrangement uses TRBV5-6 and TRBJ1-4; D not certain. CDR1 SGHDT and CDR2 YYEEEE come from the germline V gene. The germline V and J ends were trimmed by 1 base and 8 bases, with 12 bases remaining between them. The CDR3 sequence is 14 residues long. The chain's CDR3 is CASSLKSALEKLFF. Written as DNA, the CDR3 is TGTGCCAGCAGCTTGAAAAGCGCCTTAGAAAAACTGTTTTTT.

The table lists this clone with a count of one. J is TRBJ2-1 and V is TRBV3-1 (or the pseudogene TRBV3-2); 11 bases are a match to TRBD2. J was trimmed by 4 bases and V by 7 bases; bases with no gene match: 6. Germline lookup yields CDR1 LGHDT and CDR2 YNNKEL (reference sequence). The CDR3 is made up of 15 amino acids. For the CDR3, the DNA is TGTGCCAGCACCTCCGGGACTAGCGGATACAATGAGCAGTTCTTC. It yields the protein CASTSGTSGYNEQFF.

The chain joins TRBV7-2 to TRBJ2-3; 7 nucleotides agree with TRBD2. The germline V gene has CDR1 SGHTA and CDR2 FQGNSA. The CDR3 loop spans 16 amino acids. V was clipped by 1 base and J by 2 bases; unmatched bases: 6. In DNA form, the CDR3 reads TGTGCCAGCAGCTTAGTGGCTAGCGGAGCCACAGATACGCAGTATTTT. It encodes CASSLVASGATDTQYF. Looking up the rest from reference TRBV7-2 and TRBJ2-3 gives the full variable domain: GAGVSQSPSNKVTEKGKDVELRCDPISGHTALYWYRQSLGQGLEFLIYFQGNSAPDKSGLPSDRFSAERTGGSVSTLTIQRTQQEDSAVYLCASSLVASGATDTQYFGPGTRLTVL.

In this sample, this clone turned up a few times. The CDR3 is CASSINGISGANVLTF. DNA for the CDR3: TGCGCCAGCAGCATCAACGGGATCTCTGGGGCCAACGTCCTGACTTTC. The chain carries TRBV5-1 and TRBJ2-6; TRBD2 is a possible D gene (5 bases). The germline gives CDR1 SGHRS, CDR2 YFSETQ. The CDR3 length is 16 residues. V was cut by 4 bases and J by 0 bases, with 11 bases left in between.

The V call is TRBV7-9, the J call TRBJ2-1; 14 bases map to TRBD2. Unmatched junction bases numbered 8, after V lost 1 base and J lost 9 bases. Germline values: CDR1 SEHNR, CDR2 FQNEAQ (reference sequence). This CDR3 spans 17 amino acids. The CDR3 bases are TGTGCCAGCAGCTTAGGAACGGGGACTAGCGGGAGTGTTGAGCAGTTCTTC. Amino acids: CASSLGTGTSGSVEQFF.

V is TRBV28 and J is TRBJ1-6; D is unclear. V lost 5 bases and J 0 bases, leaving 8 bases between the germline ends. The length of the CDR3 is 15 residues. In germline, CDR1 is MDHEN, CDR2 SYDVKM. In DNA form, the CDR3 reads TGTGCCAGCAGTCCTGGGAGCTCCTATAATTCACCCCTCCACTTT. Translated, it gives CASSPGSSYNSPLHF.

CDR3 loop: CASSPGPQGNNQPQHF. Written as DNA, the CDR3 is TGTGCCAGTAGTCCCGGCCCCCAGGGAAACAATCAGCCCCAGCATTTT. V usage is TRBV19 and J usage is TRBJ1-5, with D maybe TRBD1 (5 bases). V shed 5 bases and J shed 3 bases, with 17 bases lying between them. This CDR3 has 16 amino acids. CDR1 and CDR2 (germline): LNHDA, SQIVND (reference sequence).

V gene TRBV5-6 combines with J gene TRBJ1-3; TRBD1 agrees at 7 bases. The CDR3 runs to 15 residues. CDR1 SGHDT and CDR2 YYEEEE come from the germline V gene. Trimming took 4 bases from V and 0 from J; bases not matched to a gene: 4. CDR3 nucleotide sequence: TGTGCCAGCAGCGTCGCAGGGGGCTCTGGAAACACCATATATTTT. It codes for CASSVAGGSGNTIYF.